This TCR beta chain was profiled in a study of shared clonotypes between healthy human individuals. Whole-study context: Researchers drew samples from two women and a few men aged 18 to 49. General study points: The low donor count limited represented genetic and exposure-history diversity.

Note on this clone: Its antigen is unknown.

For every subset, genomic DNA was evenly distributed across several immunoSEQ plates. The protocol was immunoSEQ multiplex PCR, while the TCRdb copy is restricted to in-frame clones and leaves out a portion. The data hold some 2,100,000 clones, with around 95% observed a single time. The sequence derives from a man aged 18 to 30 in good health. Sequences were obtained from naive CD4+ T cells sorted from blood. Subset noted: CD45RA+ positively selected.

The CDR3 nucleotides read TGTGCCAGCAGCCCCCAGGTGGGGGGAACTGAAGCTTTCTTT. It codes for CASSPQVGGTEAFF. The V call is TRBV11-2, the J call TRBJ1-1, with D perhaps matching TRBD1 (5 bases). Trimming removed 5 bases from V and 5 bases from J, with 15 bases in between. The V gene's germline CDR1 is SGHAT and CDR2 FQNNGV. The CDR3 is made up of 14 amino acids.